This T cell receptor beta chain appears in the sequencing data of a study of cytomegalovirus exposure and HLA in healthy donors. At the level of the study: There were about 86 million unique TCRs (from HLA-typed donors) in an early data release.

The PCR was carried out with 60 Vbeta primers and 13 Jbeta primers. Generated by immunoSEQ multiplex PCR, the TCRdb table keeps only in-frame clones and is missing some. This table has some 90,000 clones, about three quarters appearing once. Though probably carrying unrecorded immune exposures, donors were nominally healthy at sampling. Germline CDR1 SGDLS, CDR2 YYNGEE. The CDR3 length is 14 residues. The V gene lost 2 bases and the J gene lost 6 bases, with 12 bases spanning the gap. The receptor was derived from a female donor in good health and CMV-seronegative. Sequenced sample: PBMCs. The rearrangement uses TRBV9 and TRBJ2-1; maybe TRBD2 (6 bases). The CDR3 reads CASSVTSTFNEQFF. DNA for the CDR3: TGTGCCAGCAGCGTTACTAGCACCTTCAATGAGCAGTTCTTC.